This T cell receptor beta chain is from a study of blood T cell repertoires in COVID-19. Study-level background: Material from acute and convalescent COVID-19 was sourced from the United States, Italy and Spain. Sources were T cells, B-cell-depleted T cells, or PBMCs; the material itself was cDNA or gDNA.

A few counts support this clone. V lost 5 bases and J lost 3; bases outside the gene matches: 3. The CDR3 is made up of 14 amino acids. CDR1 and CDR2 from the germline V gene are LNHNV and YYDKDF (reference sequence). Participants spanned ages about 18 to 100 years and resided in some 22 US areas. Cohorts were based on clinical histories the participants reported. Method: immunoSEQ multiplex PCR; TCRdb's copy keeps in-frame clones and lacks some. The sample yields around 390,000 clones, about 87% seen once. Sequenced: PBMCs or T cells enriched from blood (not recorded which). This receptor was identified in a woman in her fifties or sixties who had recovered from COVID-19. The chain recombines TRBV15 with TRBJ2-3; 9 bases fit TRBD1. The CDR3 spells CATSGTGFTDTQYF. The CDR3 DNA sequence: TGTGCCACCAGCGGGACAGGGTTTACAGATACGCAGTATTTT.